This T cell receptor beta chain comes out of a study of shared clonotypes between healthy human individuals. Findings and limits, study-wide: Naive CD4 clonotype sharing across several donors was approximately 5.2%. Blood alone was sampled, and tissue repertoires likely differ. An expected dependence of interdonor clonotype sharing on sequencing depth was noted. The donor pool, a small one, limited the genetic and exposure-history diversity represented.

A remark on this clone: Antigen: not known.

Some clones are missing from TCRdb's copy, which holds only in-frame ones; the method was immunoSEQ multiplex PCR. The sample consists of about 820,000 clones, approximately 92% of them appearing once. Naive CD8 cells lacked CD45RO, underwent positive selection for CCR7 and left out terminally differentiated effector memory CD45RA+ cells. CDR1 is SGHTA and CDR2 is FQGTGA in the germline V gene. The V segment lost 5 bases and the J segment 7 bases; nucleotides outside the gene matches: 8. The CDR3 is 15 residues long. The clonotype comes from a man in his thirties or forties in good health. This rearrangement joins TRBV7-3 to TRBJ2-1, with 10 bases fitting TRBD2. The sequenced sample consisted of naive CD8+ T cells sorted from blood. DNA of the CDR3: TGTGCCAGCAGCCCCGGACTAGCGGACGGAAATGAGCAGTTCTTC. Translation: CASSPGLADGNEQFF. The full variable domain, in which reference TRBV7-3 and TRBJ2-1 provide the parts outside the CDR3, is GAGVSQTPSNKVTEKGKYVELRCDPISGHTALYWYRQSLGQGPEFLIYFQGTGAADDSGLPNDRFFAVRPEGSVSTLKIQRTERGDSAVYLCASSPGLADGNEQFFGPGTRLTVL.